A selection of T cell receptor beta chains follows, all from one sample in a study of T cell responses to AZD1222 COVID-19 vaccine. Some clones are missing from TCRdb's copy, which holds only in-frame ones; the method was immunoSEQ multiplex PCR. The table records 120,000 or so clones, 75% to 90% of them present only once. The sequences come from peripheral blood, collected on day 0 of AZD1222 vaccination. These receptor sequences come from an adult in good health. The CDR3 runs from the conserved cysteine through the conserved F or W. The D gene is left open where the match is weak. The listing skips clone size in some rows; elsewhere it reads once, few, many or a size class.

j_call cdr3_length v_call d_call clone_size cdr3_nt cdr3_aa
TRBJ2-5 14 TRBV10-3 TRBD2 - TGTGCCATCCGCGGGGGGCGCGAGGGGGAGACCCAGTACTTC CAIRGGREGETQYF
TRBJ2-1 19 TRBV27 TRBD1 - TGTGCCAGCAGTTTATCGATCGTTTTGGGTCAGGGGGTGGACAATGAGCAGTTCTTC CASSLSIVLGQGVDNEQFF
TRBJ2-1 16 TRBV5-1 - - TGCGCCAGCAGCTTGCGAGGGACTCACCTGGACAATGAGCAGTTCTTC CASSLRGTHLDNEQFF
TRBJ1-6 15 TRBV18 - - TGTGCCAGCTCACCTCCCGGGGTAATGGGTTCACCCCTCCACTTT CASSPPGVMGSPLHF
TRBJ1-2 16 TRBV27 - - TGTGCCAGCAGTCTCTCGATGCCGGGGCGCGCCTCTGGCTACACCTTC CASSLSMPGRASGYTF
TRBJ1-1 14 TRBV5-1 - - TGCGCCAGCAGCCCCTTCCGGGACTACACTGAAGCTTTCTTT CASSPFRDYTEAFF
TRBJ1-1 16 TRBV19 - - TGTGCCAGTAGCACCTCACGGGGCTCAGGGAACACTGAAGCTTTCTTT CASSTSRGSGNTEAFF
TRBJ2-5 12 TRBV27 - once TGTGCCAGCGGGCGGGTAGGAGAGACCCAGTACTTC CASGRVGETQYF
TRBJ1-5 13 TRBV2 - - TGTGCCAGCAGGGCAGATAGCAATCAGCCCCAGCATTTT CASRADSNQPQHF
TRBJ1-3 13 TRBV3-1/TRBV3-2 - - TGTGCCAGCAGCCAAGATCACGGAAACACCATATATTTT CASSQDHGNTIYF
TRBJ2-5 18 TRBV7-8 TRBD2 once TGTGCCAGCAGCATGTTGGGAGGGAGCGGGGGGAACCAAGAGACCCAGTACTTC CASSMLGGSGGNQETQYF
TRBJ1-1 13 TRBV6-6 - - TGTGCCAGCAGTACAGGGTCGGTCACTGAAGCTTTCTTT CASSTGSVTEAFF
TRBJ2-2 14 TRBV12-5 - once TGTGCTAGTGGTTCAGGTGTGGACACCGGGGAGCTGTTTTTT CASGSGVDTGELFF
TRBJ1-1 15 TRBV19 - - TGTGCCAGTAGTATAGAGCCAACCACATCCACTGAAGCTTTCTTT CASSIEPTTSTEAFF
TRBJ2-5 13 TRBV5-1 - - TGCGCCAGCAGCTTGGGGACGGGGGAGACCCAGTACTTC CASSLGTGETQYF
TRBJ1-4 13 TRBV11-2 - - TGTGCCAGCAGCTTCGGACGGCCGGAAAAACTGTTTTTT CASSFGRPEKLFF
TRBJ1-6 15 TRBV28 - few TGTGCCAGCAGGGTAGGCAGTCAAAGACCCCTGCCCCTCCACTTT CASRVGSQRPLPLHF
TRBJ2-2 13 TRBV6-2/TRBV6-3 TRBD2 - TGTGCCAGCAGTGAGACTAGCGGGGGGGAGCTGTTTTTT CASSETSGGELFF
TRBJ2-2 16 TRBV4-2 TRBD2 - TGTGCCAGCAGCCAAATGACTAGCGAGAACACCGGGGAGCTGTTTTTT CASSQMTSENTGELFF
TRBJ2-3 14 TRBV6-5 - - TGTGCCAGCAGTACCCGCTTTGGGGTTGATACGCAGTATTTT CASSTRFGVDTQYF
TRBJ2-7 16 TRBV14 - few TGTGCCAGCAGCCAAGATTCGGCCTCGTACTCCTACGAGCAGTACTTC CASSQDSASYSYEQYF
TRBJ1-3 15 TRBV18 TRBD1 - TGTGCCAGCTCACCGTCACAGGGGAACCGAAACACCATATATTTT CASSPSQGNRNTIYF
TRBJ1-2 13 TRBV5-1 - - TGCGCCAGCAGTCGGGGGCAGGACTATGGCTACACCTTC CASSRGQDYGYTF
TRBJ2-5 16 TRBV7-2 TRBD1 - TGTGCCAGCAGCTTCTCCTCTGGACAGGGGGCCGAGACCCAGTACTTC CASSFSSGQGAETQYF
TRBJ1-1 13 TRBV29-1 TRBD1 - TGCAGCGTAAAACAGGGGTTGAACACTGAAGCTTTCTTT CSVKQGLNTEAFF
TRBJ2-6 15 TRBV5-1 TRBD1 - TGCGCCAGCTTTTCAGGGGGCTCTGGGGCCAACGTCCTGACTTTC CASFSGGSGANVLTF
TRBJ1-4 14 TRBV30 - - TGTGCCTGGGCGGTGGGGGGGACTAATGAAAAACTGTTTTTT CAWAVGGTNEKLFF
TRBJ2-2 13 TRBV6-6 - - TGTGCCAGCAGTCCCTATAATACCGGGGAGCTGTTTTTT CASSPYNTGELFF
TRBJ1-4 14 TRBV23-1 - - TGCGCCAGCAGTCAGAGGTCTTATGATGAAAAACTGTTTTTT CASSQRSYDEKLFF
TRBJ1-1 14 TRBV28 - - TGTGCCAGCAGTTTATACAGGGTGAACACTGAAGCTTTCTTT CASSLYRVNTEAFF
TRBJ2-7 14 TRBV7-8 - - TGTGCCAGCAGCTTAGCGGGAAACTCCTACGAGCAGTACTTC CASSLAGNSYEQYF